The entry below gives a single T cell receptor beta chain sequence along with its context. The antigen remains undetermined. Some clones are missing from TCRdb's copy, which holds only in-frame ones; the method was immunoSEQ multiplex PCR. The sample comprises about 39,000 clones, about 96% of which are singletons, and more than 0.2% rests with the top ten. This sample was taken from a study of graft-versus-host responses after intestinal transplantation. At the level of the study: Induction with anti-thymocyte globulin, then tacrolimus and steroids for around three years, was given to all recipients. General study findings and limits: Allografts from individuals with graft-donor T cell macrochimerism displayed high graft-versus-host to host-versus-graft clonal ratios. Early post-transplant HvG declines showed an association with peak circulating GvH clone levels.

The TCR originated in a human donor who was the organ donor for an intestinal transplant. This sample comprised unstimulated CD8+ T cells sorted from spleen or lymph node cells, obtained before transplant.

The CDR3 sequence: CASSQGGRGWGYTF. The CDR3 DNA reads as TGCGCCAGCAGCCAAGGGGGTAGGGGATGGGGCTACACCTTC. This chain links TRBV4-1 with TRBJ1-2; D might be TRBD1 (5 bases). The CDR3 runs 14 residues. V lost 1 base and J 8 bases, leaving 14 bases between the germline ends. Germline CDR1 and CDR2: MGHRA and YSYEKL.